A selection of T cell receptor beta chains follows, all from one sample in a study of CD8 T cells in ankylosing spondylitis. Via MiXCR, TCRdb re-called the 5' RACE reads, giving one row per CDR3 protein. This sample yields 750,000 to 850,000 distinct CDR3 sequences, of which about 11% are seen a single time; less than 0.65% belongs to the top ten. The specimen was blood, either unsorted or a sorted T cell fraction (not recorded which). Receptors originate from a male donor with ankylosing spondylitis. CDR3s include the opening cysteine and the closing phenylalanine or tryptophan. The order of the fields is J gene, V gene, CDR3 protein.

>TRBJ2-5|TRBV12-3/TRBV12-4
CASSFGDRDQETQYF
>TRBJ2-3|TRBV7-6
CASSSGTGNTDTQYF
>TRBJ2-1|TRBV6-6
CASSYEYEQFF
>TRBJ2-7|TRBV7-2
CASSLGGRGLYEQYF
>TRBJ2-1|TRBV6-2/TRBV6-3
CASTPWGPGFDEQFF
>TRBJ1-5|TRBV20-1
CSAREWDRGRQPQHF
>TRBJ2-7|TRBV4-1
CASSQEGGTGGEQYF
>TRBJ1-2|TRBV18
CASSPGTGGAGGYGYTF
>TRBJ1-2|TRBV29-1
CSVLGSRYGYTF
>TRBJ2-1|TRBV7-6
CASSLGPGVAYNEQFF